This is a list of T cell receptor beta chains from one sample in a study of T cells in Graves' hyperthyroidism and ophthalmopathy. TCRdb recomputed calls from the multiplex PCR reads with MiXCR, one row per CDR3 protein. The repertoire holds approximately 300,000 distinct CDR3 sequences, with 15% to 20% as singletons. The sequenced material came from blood. These receptors came from a woman aged 55 to 70 with Graves' ophthalmopathy. The CDR3 runs from the conserved cysteine through the conserved F or W. A D gene is named only where the DNA matches it firmly. Expanded clones get a size class; other rows say once, few or many, or leave the size out.

>TRBJ1-5|few|TRBV19|TRBD1
TGTGCCAGTAGTGCCACAGGGGTTCAGCCCCAGCATTTT
CASSATGVQPQHF
>TRBJ1-1|.|TRBV5-1|TRBD1
TGCGCCAGCAGCTTGGGACTTGACAGGGGGACTGAAGCTTTCTTT
CASSLGLDRGTEAFF
>TRBJ2-3|many|TRBV12-3/TRBV12-4|.
TGTGCCAGCACCGACCGACTCTCCACAGATACGCAGTATTTT
CASTDRLSTDTQYF
>TRBJ2-2|.|TRBV11-2|.
TGTGCCAGCAGCTTCGTTATATCCACCGGGCAGCTGTTTTTT
CASSFVISTGQLFF
>TRBJ1-5|many|TRBV7-8|.
TGTGCCAGCAGCTTAGCCCCAGGGAGGAAACAGCCCCAGCATTTT
CASSLAPGRKQPQHF
>TRBJ1-5|medium-sized|TRBV2|.
TGTGCCAGCAGTAGGGGGGCAGGGAACGGTCAGCCCCAGCATTTT
CASSRGAGNGQPQHF
>TRBJ2-7|.|TRBV7-2|.
TGTGCCAGCGGCTTAGACGGGGGTGGGAGCGAGCAGTACTTC
CASGLDGGGSEQYF
>TRBJ2-3|many|TRBV7-3|.
TGTGCCAGCAGCTTATCAAGAAACACAGATACGCAGTATTTT
CASSLSRNTDTQYF
>TRBJ1-6|many|TRBV7-2|.
TGTGCCAGCAGCTCCCCACGGGGTGGGACCTATAATTCACCCCTCCACTTT
CASSSPRGGTYNSPLHF
>TRBJ1-2|.|TRBV27|TRBD1
TGTGCCAGCAGTCCCAGGGGGCCTCTTGTCTATGGCTACACCTTC
CASSPRGPLVYGYTF
>TRBJ2-2|.|TRBV29-1|TRBD2
TGCAGCGCCTCCTTCCCGCCCGGGACTAGCGTGAACACCGGGGAGCTGTTTTTT
CSASFPPGTSVNTGELFF
>TRBJ1-6|many|TRBV3-1|.
TGTGCCAGCAGCCTTAAGCTCTCGGATTCACCCCTCCACTTT
CASSLKLSDSPLHF
>TRBJ1-6|.|TRBV15|.
TGTGCCACCAGCAGGCAGTATAATTCACCCCTCCACTTT
CATSRQYNSPLHF
>TRBJ2-5|many|TRBV7-3|.
TGTGCCAGCAGCTTAAGAGGGGGGCATTCAGAGACCCAGTACTTC
CASSLRGGHSETQYF
>TRBJ1-2|many|TRBV3-1|TRBD1
TGTGCCAGCAGCCAAGCAGGGGGCTATGGCTACACCTTC
CASSQAGGYGYTF
>TRBJ1-1|many|TRBV4-2|.
TGTGCCAGCAGCCCGCAGGGGACGAACACTGAAGCTTTCTTT
CASSPQGTNTEAFF
>TRBJ2-7|.|TRBV6-1|.
TGTGCCAGTGTTTGGACGCCAAGCTCCTACGAGCAGTACTTC
CASVWTPSSYEQYF
>TRBJ2-5|.|TRBV3-1|.
TGTGCCAGCAGCGTAGAGGGAGGAAGGACCCAGTACTTC
CASSVEGGRTQYF
>TRBJ2-7|.|TRBV15|.
TGTGCCACCAGCAGAGTCAGGGAGATGGGCGAGCAGTACTTC
CATSRVREMGEQYF
>TRBJ1-2|few|TRBV6-1|.
TGTGCCAGCAGATCACTCGGGGGCCGAGGGGGCTACACCTTC
CASRSLGGRGGYTF
>TRBJ1-2|many|TRBV6-1|.
TGTGCCAGCAGTGAAGGACAGTACTATGGCTACACCTTC
CASSEGQYYGYTF
>TRBJ2-2|few|TRBV5-1|.
TGCGCCAGCAGCTTGGACAGGATCACCGGGGAGCTGTTTTTT
CASSLDRITGELFF
>TRBJ2-4|many|TRBV18|.
TGTGCCAGCTCACCACGCCCGGGGCGCGAAGGTGACATTCAGTACTTC
CASSPRPGREGDIQYF
>TRBJ2-2|.|TRBV6-5|.
TGTGCCAGCAGTTACTCGTCCGGCCACACCGGGGAGCTGTTTTTT
CASSYSSGHTGELFF
>TRBJ2-7|many|TRBV7-9|.
TGTGCCAGCAGCTTAGACCGCGGGCCAACCTACGAGCAGTACTTC
CASSLDRGPTYEQYF
>TRBJ2-7|.|TRBV11-2|.
TGTGCCAGCAGCCCCAGGGACATGGAGCAGTACTTC
CASSPRDMEQYF
>TRBJ2-2|.|TRBV7-7|TRBD2
TGTGCCAGCAGCCCCATAGCGGGAGTCCGCGGGGAGCTGTTTTTT
CASSPIAGVRGELFF
>TRBJ2-7|many|TRBV6-1|.
TGTGCCAGCACTCGGACAGCCTCCTACGAGCAGTACTTC
CASTRTASYEQYF
>TRBJ2-5|many|TRBV24-1|.
TGTGCCACCAGTACCAATGTTGGGGGGAGAGGAGAGACCCAGTACTTC
CATSTNVGGRGETQYF
>TRBJ2-7|.|TRBV4-3|.
TGCGCCAGCAGCCAAGAATTGACCTACGAGCAGTACTTC
CASSQELTYEQYF
>TRBJ1-4|once|TRBV7-2|.
TGTGCCAGCAGCATTGGGTCAGGGGATGAAAAACTGTTTTTT
CASSIGSGDEKLFF
>TRBJ2-1|.|TRBV18|.
TGTGCCAGCTCACCACCATCCGGCCGTGAGCAGTTCTTC
CASSPPSGREQFF
>TRBJ2-3|.|TRBV4-1|.
TGCGCCAGCAGCCAGGGGGTTATTCAAGATACGCAGTATTTT
CASSQGVIQDTQYF
>TRBJ2-6|.|TRBV7-9|TRBD1
TGTGCCAGCAGCCCCCCGGACAGGGCCGTCCTGACTTTC
CASSPPDRAVLTF